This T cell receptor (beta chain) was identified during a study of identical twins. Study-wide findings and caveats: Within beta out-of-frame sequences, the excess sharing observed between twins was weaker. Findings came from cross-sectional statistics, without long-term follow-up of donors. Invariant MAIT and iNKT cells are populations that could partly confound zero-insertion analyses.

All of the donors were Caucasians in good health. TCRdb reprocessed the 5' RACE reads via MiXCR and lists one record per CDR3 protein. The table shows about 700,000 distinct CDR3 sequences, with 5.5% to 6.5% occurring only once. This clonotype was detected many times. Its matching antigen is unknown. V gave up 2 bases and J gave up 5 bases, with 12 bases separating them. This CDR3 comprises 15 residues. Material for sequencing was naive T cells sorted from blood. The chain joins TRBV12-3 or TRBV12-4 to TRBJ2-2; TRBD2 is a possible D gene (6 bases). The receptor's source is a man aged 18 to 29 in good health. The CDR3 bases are TGTGCCAGCAGTTTATCGGGGGTAGGGACCGGGGAGCTGTTTTTT. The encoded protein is CASSLSGVGTGELFF.